The sample holds a few counts of the clone carrying this T cell receptor (beta chain). Antigen unknown. TCRdb passed the RACE reads through MiXCR, listing each CDR3 protein once. The top ten hold more than 3% of the sample, which has more than 85,000 distinct CDR3 sequences, roughly 9% seen once. The sample's time point: patch test 2, 6 weeks after DPC sensitization. The sample's treatment: therapeutic diphenylcyclopropenone sensitization with weekly scalp DPC. Blood was drawn before each patch test was applied. These data are taken from a study of human T cells and chemical hapten exposure. Study background: Skin on the upper inner arm, around 2 cm by around 2 cm in size, was sensitized with 2% DPC. Study-wide results and caveats: While controls formed fewer of them, expanded TCRs formed significantly more large CDR3 similarity clusters.

The CDR3 loop spans 12 amino acids. The germline V gene has CDR1 SGDLS and CDR2 YYNGEE. With 4 bases removed from V and 9 bases from J, the gap between germline ends came to 13 bases. V gene TRBV9 combines with J gene TRBJ1-1; tentatively, D is TRBD1 (6 bases). This sequence was found in a woman between 35 and 50 years old with alopecia areata. Some clones in this sample may be carry-over from other donors' samples. Sequencing was performed on whole blood, taken in connection with sensitization to the hapten diphenylcyclopropenone (DPC). The CDR3 DNA reads TGTGCCAGCAGCAAACAGGGTTCCCAAGCTTTCTTT. Its translation is CASSKQGSQAFF.